This T cell receptor beta chain stems from a study of blood T cell repertoires in COVID-19. Study details: Nucleic acid was either cDNA or gDNA, and it came from T cells, B-cell-depleted T cells, or PBMCs.

Here immunoSEQ multiplex PCR was the method, and the copy in TCRdb shows in-frame clones only, minus some. This table has about 260,000 clones, about 87% appearing once. The receptor was isolated from a man between 60 and 75 years old who had recovered from COVID-19. Sequencing was carried out using peripheral blood.

CDR3 bases: TGCGCCAGCAGCCAGACTAGCGGGGGGCATTCCTACAATGAGCAGTTCTTC. This encodes CASSQTSGGHSYNEQFF. This chain uses TRBV4-1 with TRBJ2-1; 13 positions agree with TRBD2. Looked up from germline, CDR1 is MGHRA and CDR2 is YSYEKL. The CDR3 totals 17 residues. J was trimmed by 1 base and V by 3 bases; bases with no gene match: 3.